Many counts were recorded for the clone carrying this T cell receptor (beta chain). No antigen is known for it. The sample comes from a study of metastatic and nonmetastatic thyroid tumors. Study-wide context: From malignant and benign thyroid patients, repertoires in blood and in tumor or nodule tissue were compared. General study points: Reported TCR beta diversity, measured in blood and tumor, was significantly higher for malignant thyroid tumors than for benign nodules.

In the authors' methods: Clinicopathological groups supplied CDR3 differences that were used to build a distant-metastasis classifier for papillary thyroid cancer. TCRdb re-called the PCR reads through MiXCR. TCRdb assigned the V and J calls; the authors' analysis was not used. In the table there are some 28,000 clones, roughly 17% of which are singletons. V was shortened by 7 bases and J by 0 bases, with 7 bases between the two germline ends. The CDR3 is 11 residues long. Per the germline V gene, CDR1 is DFQATT and CDR2 is SNEGSKA (reference sequence). Treatment of any kind had been given to no patient before thyroid surgery.

V is TRBV20-1 and J is TRBJ2-7; D may match TRBD1 or TRBD2 (5 bases each). This receptor was obtained from a female donor with papillary thyroid cancer or a benign thyroid nodule (not recorded which). Some clones in this sample may be carry-over from other donors' samples. Sequencing was carried out using blood. CDR3 nucleotides: TGCAGTGTCGGGACCTCCTACGAGCAGTACTTC. Translating it yields CSVGTSYEQYF.